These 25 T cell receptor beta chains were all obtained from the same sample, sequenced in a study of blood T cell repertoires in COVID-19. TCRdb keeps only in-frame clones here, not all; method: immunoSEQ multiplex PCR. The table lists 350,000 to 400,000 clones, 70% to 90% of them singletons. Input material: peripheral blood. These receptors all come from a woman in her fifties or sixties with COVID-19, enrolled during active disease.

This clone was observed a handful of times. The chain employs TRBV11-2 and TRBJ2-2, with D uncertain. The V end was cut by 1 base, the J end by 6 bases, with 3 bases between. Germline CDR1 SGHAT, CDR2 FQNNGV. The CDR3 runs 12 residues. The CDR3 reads CASSLVAGELFF. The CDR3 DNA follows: TGTGCCAGCAGCTTAGTCGCCGGGGAGCTGTTTTTT.

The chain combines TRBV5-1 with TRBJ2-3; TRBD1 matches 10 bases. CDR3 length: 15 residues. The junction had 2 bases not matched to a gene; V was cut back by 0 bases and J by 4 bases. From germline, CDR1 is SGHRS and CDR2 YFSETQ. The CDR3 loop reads CASSLGGTGADTQYF. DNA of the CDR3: TGCGCCAGCAGCTTGGGTGGGACAGGGGCAGATACGCAGTATTTT.

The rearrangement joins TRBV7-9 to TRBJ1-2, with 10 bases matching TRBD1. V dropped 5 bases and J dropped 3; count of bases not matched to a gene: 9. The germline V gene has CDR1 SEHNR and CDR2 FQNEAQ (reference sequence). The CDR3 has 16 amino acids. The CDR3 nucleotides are TGTGCCAGCAGCGGACCCGACAGGGGGCGCGACTATGGCTACACCTTC. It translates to CASSGPDRGRDYGYTF. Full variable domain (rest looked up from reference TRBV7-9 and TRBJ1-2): DTGVSQNPRHKITKRGQNVTFRCDPISEHNRLYWYRQTLGQGPEFLTYFQNEAQLEKSRLLSDRFSAERPKGSFSTLEIQRTEQGDSAMYLCASSGPDRGRDYGYTFGSGTRLTVV.

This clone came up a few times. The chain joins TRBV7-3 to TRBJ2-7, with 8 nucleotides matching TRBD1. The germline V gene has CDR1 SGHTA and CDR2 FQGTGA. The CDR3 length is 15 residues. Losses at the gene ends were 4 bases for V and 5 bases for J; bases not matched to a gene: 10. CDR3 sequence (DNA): TGTGCCAGCAGCTCCCACGGACAGGGAGTCAACGAGCAGTACTTC. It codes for CASSSHGQGVNEQYF.

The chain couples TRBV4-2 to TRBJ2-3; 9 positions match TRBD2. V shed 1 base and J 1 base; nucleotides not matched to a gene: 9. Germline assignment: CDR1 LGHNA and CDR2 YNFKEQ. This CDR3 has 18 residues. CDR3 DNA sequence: TGTGCCAGCAGCCAAGTCGCCTCTAGCGGGGTTCGCACAGATACGCAGTATTTT. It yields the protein CASSQVASSGVRTDTQYF.

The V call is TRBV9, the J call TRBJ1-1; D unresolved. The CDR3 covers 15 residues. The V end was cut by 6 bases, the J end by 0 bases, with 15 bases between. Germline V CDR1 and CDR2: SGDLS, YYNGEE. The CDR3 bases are TGTGCCAGCACCCCACGGGGTCAGGTGAACACTGAAGCTTTCTTT. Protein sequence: CASTPRGQVNTEAFF.

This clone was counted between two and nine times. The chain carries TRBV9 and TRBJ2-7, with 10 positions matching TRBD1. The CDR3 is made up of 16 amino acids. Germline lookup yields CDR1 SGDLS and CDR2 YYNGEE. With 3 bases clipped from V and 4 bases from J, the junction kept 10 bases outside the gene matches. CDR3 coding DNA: TGTGCCAGCAGCGCCGAGACAGGGGGCGACGGGTACGAGCAGTACTTC. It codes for CASSAETGGDGYEQYF. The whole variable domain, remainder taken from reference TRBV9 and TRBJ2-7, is DSGVTQTPKHLITATGQRVTLRCSPRSGDLSVYWYQQSLDQGLQFLIQYYNGEERAKGNILERFSAQQFPDLHSELNLSSLELGDSALYFCASSAETGGDGYEQYFGPGTRLTVT.

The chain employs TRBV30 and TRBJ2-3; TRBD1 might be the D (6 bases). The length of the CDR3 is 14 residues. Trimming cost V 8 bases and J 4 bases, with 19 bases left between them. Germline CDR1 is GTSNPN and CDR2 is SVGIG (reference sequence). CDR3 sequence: CARSLRGHADTQYF. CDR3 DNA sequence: TGTGCCCGGTCCCTCAGGGGCCACGCAGATACGCAGTATTTT.

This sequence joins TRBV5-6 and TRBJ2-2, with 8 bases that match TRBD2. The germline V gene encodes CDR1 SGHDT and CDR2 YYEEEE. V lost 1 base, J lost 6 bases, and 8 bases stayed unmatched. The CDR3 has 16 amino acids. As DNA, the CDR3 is TGTGCCAGCAGCTTGTTCCCGGGGGGGCCGGCCGGGGAGCTGTTTTTT. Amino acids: CASSLFPGGPAGELFF.

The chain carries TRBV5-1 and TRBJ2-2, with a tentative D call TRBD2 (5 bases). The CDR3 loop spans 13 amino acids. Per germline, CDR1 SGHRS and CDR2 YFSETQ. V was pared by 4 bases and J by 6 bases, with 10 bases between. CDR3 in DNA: TGCGCCAGCAGCCCTACGGAGGCCGGGGAGCTGTTTTTT. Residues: CASSPTEAGELFF.

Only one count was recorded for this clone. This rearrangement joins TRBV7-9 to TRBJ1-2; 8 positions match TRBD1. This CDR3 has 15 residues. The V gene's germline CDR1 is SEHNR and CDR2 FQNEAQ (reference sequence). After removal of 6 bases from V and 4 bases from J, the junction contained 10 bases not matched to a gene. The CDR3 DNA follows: TGTGCCAGCAGTTTTCAGGGGGCCGGGGGCTATGGCTACACCTTC. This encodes CASSFQGAGGYGYTF. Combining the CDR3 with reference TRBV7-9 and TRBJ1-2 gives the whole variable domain DTGVSQNPRHKITKRGQNVTFRCDPISEHNRLYWYRQTLGQGPEFLTYFQNEAQLEKSRLLSDRFSAERPKGSFSTLEIQRTEQGDSAMYLCASSFQGAGGYGYTFGSGTRLTVV.

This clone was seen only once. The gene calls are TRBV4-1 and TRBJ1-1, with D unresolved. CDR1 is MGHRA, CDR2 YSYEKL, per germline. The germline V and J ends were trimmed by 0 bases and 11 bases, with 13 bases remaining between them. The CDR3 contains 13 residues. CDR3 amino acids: CASSQETPRQAFF. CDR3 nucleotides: TGCGCCAGCAGCCAAGAAACCCCCAGGCAGGCTTTCTTT.

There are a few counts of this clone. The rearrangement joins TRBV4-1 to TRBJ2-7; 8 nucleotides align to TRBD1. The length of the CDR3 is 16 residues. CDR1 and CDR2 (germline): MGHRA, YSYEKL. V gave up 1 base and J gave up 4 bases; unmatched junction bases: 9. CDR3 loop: CASSQGITGGMYEQYF. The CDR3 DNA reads TGCGCCAGCAGCCAAGGAATAACAGGGGGGATGTACGAGCAGTACTTC.

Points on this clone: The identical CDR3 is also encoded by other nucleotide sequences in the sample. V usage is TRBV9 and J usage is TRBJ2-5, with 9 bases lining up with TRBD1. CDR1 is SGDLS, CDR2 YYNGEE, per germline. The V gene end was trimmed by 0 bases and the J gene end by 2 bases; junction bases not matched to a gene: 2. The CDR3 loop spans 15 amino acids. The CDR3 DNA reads TGTGCCAGCAGCGTAGGTGGGACAGGGCAAGAGACCCAGTACTTC. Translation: CASSVGGTGQETQYF. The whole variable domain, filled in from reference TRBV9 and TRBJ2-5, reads DSGVTQTPKHLITATGQRVTLRCSPRSGDLSVYWYQQSLDQGLQFLIQYYNGEERAKGNILERFSAQQFPDLHSELNLSSLELGDSALYFCASSVGGTGQETQYFGPGTRLLVL.

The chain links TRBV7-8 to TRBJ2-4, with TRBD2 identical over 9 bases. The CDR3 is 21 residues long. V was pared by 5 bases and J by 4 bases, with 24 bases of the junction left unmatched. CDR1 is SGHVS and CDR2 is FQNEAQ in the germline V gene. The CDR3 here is CASSAAGGSLSQKKKKNIQYF. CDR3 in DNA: TGTGCCAGCAGCGCAGCGGGGGGATCTCTATCTCAGAAGAAAAAGAAAAACATTCAGTACTTC.

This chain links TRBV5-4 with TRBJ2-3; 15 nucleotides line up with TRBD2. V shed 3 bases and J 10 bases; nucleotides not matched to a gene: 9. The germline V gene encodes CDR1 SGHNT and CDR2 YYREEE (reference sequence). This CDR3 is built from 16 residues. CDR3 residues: CASSYGTSGGMFSQYF. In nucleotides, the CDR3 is TGTGCCAGCAGCTATGGGACTAGCGGGGGGATGTTTTCGCAGTATTTT.

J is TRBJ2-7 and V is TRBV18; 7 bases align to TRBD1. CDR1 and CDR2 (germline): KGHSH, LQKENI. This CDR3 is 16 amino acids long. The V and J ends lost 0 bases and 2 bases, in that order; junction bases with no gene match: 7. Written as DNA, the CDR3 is TGTGCCAGCTCACCACCGGACAGGTCCTATGCCTACGAGCAGTACTTC. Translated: CASSPPDRSYAYEQYF.

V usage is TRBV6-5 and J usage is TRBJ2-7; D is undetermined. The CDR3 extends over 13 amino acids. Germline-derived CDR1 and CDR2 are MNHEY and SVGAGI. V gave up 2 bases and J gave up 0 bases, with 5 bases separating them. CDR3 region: CASSYRSSYEQYF. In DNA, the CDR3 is TGTGCCAGCAGTTACCGGAGCTCCTACGAGCAGTACTTC.

CDR3: CASSSQIFANTGELFF. For the CDR3, the DNA is TGTGCCAGCAGCTCCCAGATTTTCGCGAACACCGGGGAGCTGTTTTTT. This chain uses TRBV7-2 with TRBJ2-2; no firm D call. CDR3 length: 16 residues. Trimming shortened V by 4 bases and J by 0 bases, and 12 bases separated the two germline ends. The V gene's germline CDR1 is SGHTA and CDR2 FQGNSA.

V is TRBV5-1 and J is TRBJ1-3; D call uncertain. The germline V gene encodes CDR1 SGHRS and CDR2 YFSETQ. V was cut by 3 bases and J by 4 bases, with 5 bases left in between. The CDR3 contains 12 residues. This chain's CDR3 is CASSSPGNTIYF. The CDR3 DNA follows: TGCGCCAGCAGCTCCCCGGGAAACACCATATATTTT.

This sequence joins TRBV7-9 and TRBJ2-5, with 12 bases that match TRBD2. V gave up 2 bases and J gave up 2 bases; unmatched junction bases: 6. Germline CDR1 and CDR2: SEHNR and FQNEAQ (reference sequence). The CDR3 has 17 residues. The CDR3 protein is CASSLMGLAGFQETQYF. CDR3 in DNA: TGTGCCAGCAGCTTAATGGGACTAGCGGGTTTTCAAGAGACCCAGTACTTC.

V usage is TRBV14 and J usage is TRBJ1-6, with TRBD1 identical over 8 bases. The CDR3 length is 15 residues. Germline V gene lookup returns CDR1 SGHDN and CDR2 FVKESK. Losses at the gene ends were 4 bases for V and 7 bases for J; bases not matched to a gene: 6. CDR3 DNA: TGTGCCAGCAGCCTGCAGGGGGCGCGGAATTCACCCCTCCACTTT. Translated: CASSLQGARNSPLHF.

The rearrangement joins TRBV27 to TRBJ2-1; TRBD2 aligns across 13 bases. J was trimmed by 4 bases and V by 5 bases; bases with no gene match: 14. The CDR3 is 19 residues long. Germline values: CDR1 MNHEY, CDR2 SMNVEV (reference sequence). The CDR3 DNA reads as TGTGCCAGCAGTCCCCCCCCAGGACTAGCGGGGGCTCGATACAATGAGCAGTTCTTC. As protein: CASSPPPGLAGARYNEQFF.

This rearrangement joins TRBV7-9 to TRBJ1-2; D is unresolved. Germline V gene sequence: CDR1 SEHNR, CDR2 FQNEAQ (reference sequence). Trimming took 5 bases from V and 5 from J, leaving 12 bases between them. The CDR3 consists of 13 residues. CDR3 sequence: CASSPGRPYGYTF. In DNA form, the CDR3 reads TGTGCCAGCAGCCCCGGGAGACCTTATGGCTACACCTTC.

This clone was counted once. As DNA, the CDR3 is TGTGCCAGCAGTTCTTGGACAGGGAAGATCCAGCCCCAGCATTTT. Residues: CASSSWTGKIQPQHF. The V gene is TRBV6-2 or TRBV6-3, the J gene TRBJ1-5; 8 bases are a match to TRBD1. The V segment lost 4 bases and the J segment 7 bases; nucleotides outside the gene matches: 9. CDR3 length: 15 residues. The germline V gene has CDR1 MNHEY and CDR2 SVGEGT.